The clone carrying this TCR beta chain was seen many times. The sample is drawn from a study of blood T cells in healthy people across ages. Primers used in a second PCR of roughly 7 to 11 cycles were a sample-barcoded 5' primer and a J-beta primer mix. TCRdb reanalysed the 5' RACE reads using MiXCR and keeps one entry per CDR3 protein. The sample includes about 1,800,000 distinct CDR3 sequences, about 30% of them seen just once. Total RNA, at least 5 micrograms per sample, was extracted from PBMCs. CDR3 length equals 14 residues. V was pared by 7 bases and J by 2 bases, with 12 bases between. Germline V gene lookup returns CDR1 SQVTM and CDR2 ANQGSEA.

V gene TRBV29-1 combines with J gene TRBJ2-6, with a weak D call TRBD2 (6 bases). Sequencing used blood. The receptor's source is a woman aged 25 to 39 in good health. This chain's CDR3 is CSAAGPTGANVLTF. The DNA of the CDR3 is TGCAGCGCCGCGGGGCCCACTGGGGCCAACGTCCTGACTTTC.